This TCR beta chain was identified during a study of regulatory T cells in long-lasting Graves disease. Time point of the sample: newly diagnosed GD, antithyroid drugs for less than 3 months. PBMC RNA served as the TCR library source. Arm-PCR with iRepertoire HTBI primers amplified the CDR3 regions for these TCR beta libraries. TCRdb fed the multiplex PCR reads into MiXCR, producing one record per CDR3 protein. This repertoire shows about 540,000 distinct CDR3 sequences, about 13% found once; its top ten account for about 9.1%. The table lists this clonotype with many counts. The data also belong to a second study, concerning T cells in Graves' hyperthyroidism and ophthalmopathy.

The TCR comes from a man younger than 40 with Graves disease. The sample consisted of peripheral blood mononuclear cells (PBMCs), taken at new diagnosis, from a patient treated with antithyroid drugs.

CDR3 DNA: TGTGCCAGCAGTTTACAGGGGGGATTCGCCTACAATGAGCAGTTCTTC. It encodes CASSLQGGFAYNEQFF. The J gene is TRBJ2-1, the V gene TRBV27, with a tentative D call TRBD1 (7 bases). The CDR3 is 16 amino acids. Germline assignment: CDR1 MNHEY and CDR2 SMNVEV (reference sequence). The ends were cut back, 2 bases at V and 2 bases at J, with 13 bases in the middle.